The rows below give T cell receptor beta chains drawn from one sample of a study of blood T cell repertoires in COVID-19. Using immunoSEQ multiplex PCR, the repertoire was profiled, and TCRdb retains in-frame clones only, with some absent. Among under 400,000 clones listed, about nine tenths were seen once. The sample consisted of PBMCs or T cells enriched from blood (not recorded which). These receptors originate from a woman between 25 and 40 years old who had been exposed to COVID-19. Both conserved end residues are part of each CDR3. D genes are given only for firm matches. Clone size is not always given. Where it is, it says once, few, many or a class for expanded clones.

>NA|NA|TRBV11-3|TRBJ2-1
TGTGCCAGCAGCTCTCCGGCGGGGAATGAGCAGTTCTTC
CASSSPAGNEQFF
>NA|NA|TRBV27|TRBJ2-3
TGTGCCAGCAGTTTCCCCGGGTTCAATACGCAGTATTTT
CASSFPGFNTQYF
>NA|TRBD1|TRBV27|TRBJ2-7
TGTGCCAGCAGCCCTGGGACAGGTCGTGGGGAGCAGTACTTC
CASSPGTGRGEQYF
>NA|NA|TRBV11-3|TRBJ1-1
TGTGCCAGCAGCCGAAGCGCTGAAGCTTTCTTT
CASSRSAEAFF
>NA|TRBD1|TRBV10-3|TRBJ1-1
TGTGCCATCAGCCGACAGGGGTCGAACACTGAAGCTTTCTTT
CAISRQGSNTEAFF
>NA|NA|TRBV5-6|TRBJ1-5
TGTGCCAGCAGCTTGGCGGGGGGCCGAGGTCGGGTGGATCAGCCCCAGCATTTT
CASSLAGGRGRVDQPQHF
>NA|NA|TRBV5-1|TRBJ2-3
TGCGCCAGCAGCTTGGCCAGGGGGGTTCGCCCAGATACGCAGTATTTT
CASSLARGVRPDTQYF
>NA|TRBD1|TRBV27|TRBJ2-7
TGTGCCAGCAGCTTCGGGACAGGGGTCTACGAGCAGTACTTC
CASSFGTGVYEQYF
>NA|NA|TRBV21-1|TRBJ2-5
TGTGCCAGCTGTATCGTTCTATCAGGACTAGCGGGAGGGCCGGAGCGAGAGACCCAGTACTTC
CASCIVLSGLAGGPERETQYF
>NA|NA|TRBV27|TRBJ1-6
TGTGCCAGCAGTTTTTTAGTAAAAGATAATTCACCCCTCCACTTT
CASSFLVKDNSPLHF
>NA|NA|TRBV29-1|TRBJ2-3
TGCAGCGACCACCACGGCCGGGACAACTCTCGCACAGATACGCAGTATTTT
CSDHHGRDNSRTDTQYF
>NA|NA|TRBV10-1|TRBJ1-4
TGCGCCAGCAGTGCCGGTTCAACTAATGAAAAACTGTTTTTT
CASSAGSTNEKLFF
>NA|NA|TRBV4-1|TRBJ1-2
TGCGCCAGCAGCCAAGAGGGAGATCCTAACTATGGCTACACCTTC
CASSQEGDPNYGYTF
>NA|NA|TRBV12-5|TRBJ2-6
TGTGCTAGTGGCGCCCCGAGCTCTGGGGCCAACGTCCTGACTTTC
CASGAPSSGANVLTF
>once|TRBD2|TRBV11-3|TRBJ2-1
TGTGCCAGCAGCTTAATTAGCGGGAGGGCCTGGGAGCAGTTCTTC
CASSLISGRAWEQFF
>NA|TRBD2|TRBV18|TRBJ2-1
TGTGCCAGCTCAGCGACTAGCGGGTTCTCCTACAATGAGCAGTTCTTC
CASSATSGFSYNEQFF
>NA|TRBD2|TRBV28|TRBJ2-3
TGTGCCAGCAGTTCCGGGACTAGCTCGTCCGATACGCAGTATTTT
CASSSGTSSSDTQYF
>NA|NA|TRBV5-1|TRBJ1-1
TGCGCCAGCAGCTTGGACAGGGAAAATGCTTTCTTT
CASSLDRENAFF
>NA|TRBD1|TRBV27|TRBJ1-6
TGTGCCAGCAGTTCACGGACAGGGGGCTCGAATTCACCCCTCCACTTT
CASSSRTGGSNSPLHF
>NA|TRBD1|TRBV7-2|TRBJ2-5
TGTGCCAGCAGCCCGGACAGGGGGCCGGAGACCCAGTACTTC
CASSPDRGPETQYF
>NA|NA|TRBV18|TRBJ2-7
TGTGCCAGCTCACGCGGACAGTCTAAAACCTACGAGCAGTACTTC
CASSRGQSKTYEQYF
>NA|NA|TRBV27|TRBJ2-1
TGTGCCAGCAGTTGGATGGGTCTAGGAGACAATGAGCAGTTCTTC
CASSWMGLGDNEQFF
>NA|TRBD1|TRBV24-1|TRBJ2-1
TGTGCCATCTCGACAGGGGCCCCCTACAATGAGCAGTTCTTC
CAISTGAPYNEQFF
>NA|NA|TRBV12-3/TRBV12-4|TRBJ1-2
TGTGCCAGCAGTTTAAGTCAGGCGACAGGCTACACCTTC
CASSLSQATGYTF
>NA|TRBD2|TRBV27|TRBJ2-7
TGTGCCAGCAGTTTTGTGCGGGAGCAGCAGTACTTC
CASSFVREQQYF
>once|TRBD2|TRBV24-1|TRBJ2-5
TGTGCCACCAGTGATACGACTAGCGGGAGAGAAGAGACCCAGTACTTC
CATSDTTSGREETQYF
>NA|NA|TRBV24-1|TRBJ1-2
TGTGCCACCAGTGACGGGACTTCCACCTATGGCTACACCTTC
CATSDGTSTYGYTF
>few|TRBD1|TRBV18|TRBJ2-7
TGTGCCAGCTCACCACGGGACAGGCCCTCCTACGAGCAGTACTTC
CASSPRDRPSYEQYF
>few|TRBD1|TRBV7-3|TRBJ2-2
TGTGCCAGCAGCTTAACAGGGGGCGGCACCGGGGAGCTGTTTTTT
CASSLTGGGTGELFF
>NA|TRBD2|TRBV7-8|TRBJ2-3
TGTGCCAGCAGCTCCGACCTACTAGCGGTAACTAGCACAGATACGCAGTATTTT
CASSSDLLAVTSTDTQYF
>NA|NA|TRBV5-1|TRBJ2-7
TGCGCCAGCAGCTTTGGAGGGCCCAGGGGGGAGCAGTACTTC
CASSFGGPRGEQYF
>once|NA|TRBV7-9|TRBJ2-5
TGTGCCAGCAGCCCGGTGGTGGCGGCTGGTGGGACCCAGTACTTC
CASSPVVAAGGTQYF
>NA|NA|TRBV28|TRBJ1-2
TGTGCCAGCGTGCCGTGGGAGAACTATGGCTACACCTTC
CASVPWENYGYTF
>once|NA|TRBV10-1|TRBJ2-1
TGCGCCAGCAGTGAGTCCCGGGCTAGCCCCAATGAGCAGTTCTTC
CASSESRASPNEQFF
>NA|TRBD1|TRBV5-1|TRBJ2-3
TGCGCCAGCAGGGGACAGGGGGGAGATACGCAGTATTTT
CASRGQGGDTQYF
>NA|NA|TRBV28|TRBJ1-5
TGTGCCAGCAGAGGCCCAGGGGCCCAGCCCCAGCATTTT
CASRGPGAQPQHF
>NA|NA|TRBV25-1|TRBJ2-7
TGTGCCACCTCGGTGACCTACGAGCAGTACTTC
CATSVTYEQYF
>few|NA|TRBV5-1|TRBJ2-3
TGCGCCAGCAGCTTAGGGGCTAGGTTTGGAGATACGCAGTATTTT
CASSLGARFGDTQYF
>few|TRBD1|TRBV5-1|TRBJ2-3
TGCGCCAGCAGCGCATCCGGGACAGCTAGCACAGATACGCAGTATTTT
CASSASGTASTDTQYF
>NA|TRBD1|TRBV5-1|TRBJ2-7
TGCGCCAGCAGCTTGGCCGGACAGGCCGAGCAGTACTTC
CASSLAGQAEQYF
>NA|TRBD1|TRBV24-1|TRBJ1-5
TGTGCCACCAGTGACCCCGGGACAGGCAATCAGCCCCAGCATTTT
CATSDPGTGNQPQHF
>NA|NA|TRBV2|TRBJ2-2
TGTGCCAGCGGGGAGGAGATGAACACCGGGGAGCTGTTTTTT
CASGEEMNTGELFF
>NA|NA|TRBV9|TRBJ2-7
TGTGCCAGCAGCCCGGACAGCTCCTACGAGCAGTACTTC
CASSPDSSYEQYF
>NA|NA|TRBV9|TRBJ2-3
TGTGCCAGCAGCCCCCCGACACAAAGGGGTCCAGATACGCAGTATTTT
CASSPPTQRGPDTQYF
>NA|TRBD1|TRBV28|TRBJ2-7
TGTGCCAGCACCGCCGGGACAGAAGGCTACGAGCAGTACTTC
CASTAGTEGYEQYF
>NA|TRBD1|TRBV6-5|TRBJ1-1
TGTGCCAGCAGTTACCCCGGACAGGGGGCTACTGAAGCTTTCTTT
CASSYPGQGATEAFF
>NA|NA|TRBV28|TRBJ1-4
TGTGCCAGCGGTTCGGGACTGCATCAGGAAAAACTGTTTTTT
CASGSGLHQEKLFF
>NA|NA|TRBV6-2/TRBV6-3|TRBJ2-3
TGTGCCAGCAGTTACTCGAGGGTCGAGGCCACAGATACGCAGTATTTT
CASSYSRVEATDTQYF
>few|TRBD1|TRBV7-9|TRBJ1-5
TGTGCCAGCAGCCCCGGGACAGAGAATCAGCCCCAGCATTTT
CASSPGTENQPQHF